This TCR beta chain derives from a study of blood T cell repertoires in COVID-19. Across the whole study: Researchers got acute and convalescent COVID-19 samples from the United States, Italy and Spain. In each case, the material was cDNA or gDNA derived from T cells, B-cell-depleted T cells, or PBMCs.

CDR1 and CDR2 from the germline V gene are KGHSH and LQKENI. Trimming at V came to 6 bases and at J to 5 bases, leaving 7 bases not matched to a gene. The CDR3 consists of 14 residues. Original processing methods: Reference gene primer amplification yielded estimated nucleated cell counts. Method: immunoSEQ multiplex PCR; TCRdb's copy keeps in-frame clones and lacks some. That table gives V, J and clone size, and the DNA gave D and trimming. Among roughly 280,000 clones listed, approximately 90% were seen once. V usage is TRBV18 and J usage is TRBJ2-1; 7 bases are a match to TRBD2. The sequencing sample was made of PBMCs or T cells enriched from blood (not recorded which). The sequence was collected from a woman in her fifties or sixties who had recovered from COVID-19. The CDR3: CASSWGGGNNEQFF. The DNA for the CDR3 is TGTGCCAGCTCCTGGGGCGGGGGAAACAATGAGCAGTTCTTC. The full variable domain, rest sourced from reference TRBV18 and TRBJ2-1, is NAGVMQNPRHLVRRRGQEARLRCSPMKGHSHVYWYRQLPEEGLKFMVYLQKENIIDESGMPKERFSAEFPKEGPSILRIQQVVRGDSAAYFCASSWGGGNNEQFFGPGTRLTVL.